This record concerns one TCR beta chain sequence. What it binds is unknown. Germline CDR1 and CDR2: ENHRY and SYGVKD. The CDR3 covers 12 residues. The data originate from a study of cytomegalovirus exposure and HLA in healthy donors. Points from the study as a whole: Accurate prediction of HLA-A and HLA-B alleles (for most subjects) was reportedly achieved from TCR beta sequences. Reported results showed that the classifier diagnosed cytomegalovirus status with high specificity and sensitivity.

The PCR was carried out with 60 Vbeta primers and 13 Jbeta primers. As handled by the study authors: Later analysis identified approximately 88 million unique TCR beta chains, about 10 million shared. The method was immunoSEQ multiplex PCR; TCRdb's version includes in-frame clones alone and lacks a portion of them. V, J and clone size were drawn from that table, and D and trimming were deduced from the DNA. The sample totals about 77,000 clones. The sequenced sample was PBMCs. The sequence came from a man aged 45-65 years in good health and CMV-seropositive. This chain links TRBV10-3 with TRBJ2-5, with TRBD2 identical over 8 bases. The chain's CDR3 is CAASGPQETQYF. The CDR3 bases are TGTGCGGCTAGCGGGCCTCAAGAGACCCAGTACTTC.